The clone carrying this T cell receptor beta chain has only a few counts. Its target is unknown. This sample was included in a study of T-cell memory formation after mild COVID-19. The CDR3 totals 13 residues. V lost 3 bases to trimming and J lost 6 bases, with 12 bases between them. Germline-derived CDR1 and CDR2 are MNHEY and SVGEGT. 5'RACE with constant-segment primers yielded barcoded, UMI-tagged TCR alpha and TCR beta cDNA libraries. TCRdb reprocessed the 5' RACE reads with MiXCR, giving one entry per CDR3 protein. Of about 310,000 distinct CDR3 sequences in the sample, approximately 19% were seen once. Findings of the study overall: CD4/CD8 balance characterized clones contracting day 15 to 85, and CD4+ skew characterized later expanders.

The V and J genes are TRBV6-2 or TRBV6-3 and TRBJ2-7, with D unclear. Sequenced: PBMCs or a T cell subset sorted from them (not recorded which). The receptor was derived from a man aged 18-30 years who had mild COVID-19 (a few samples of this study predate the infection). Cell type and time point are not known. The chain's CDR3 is CASSYLGTREQYF. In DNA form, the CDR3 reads TGTGCCAGCAGTTATCTGGGTACCCGCGAGCAGTACTTC.